This T cell receptor (beta chain) was identified in a study of blood T cells in healthy people across ages. The CDR3 loop spans 17 amino acids. Trimming took 3 bases from V and 5 from J, leaving 22 bases between them. The use of a sample-barcoded 5' primer and a J-beta primer mix characterized a second PCR of 7 to 11 cycles. TCRdb redid the calling of the 5' RACE reads with MiXCR, one entry per CDR3 protein. Of hundreds of thousands of distinct CDR3 sequences in the sample, roughly three fifths were seen once. This chain links TRBV12-3 or TRBV12-4 with TRBJ2-5; no clear D gene. The origin of this receptor is a man aged 35 to 55 in good health. The source material was blood. The CDR3 sequence is CASSLVWGEPNRETQYF. The CDR3 nucleotides read TGTGCCAGCAGTTTGGTGTGGGGTGAGCCGAATCGCGAGACCCAGTACTTC.